These 26 T cell receptor beta chains share one sample of origin, sequenced in a study of cytomegalovirus exposure and HLA in healthy donors. Vbeta (60) and Jbeta (13) primers were used in the PCR. TCRdb's copy holds only in-frame clones and misses some; the assay was immunoSEQ multiplex PCR. Among 70,000 to 100,000 clones listed, 80% were seen once. Sequenced: PBMCs. These receptors all come from a woman between 50 and 59 years old in good health and CMV-seropositive.

V gene TRBV18 combines with J gene TRBJ2-5; 10 bases are shared with TRBD1. The germline V gene encodes CDR1 KGHSH and CDR2 LQKENI. V lost 3 bases, J lost 5 bases, and 6 bases stayed unmatched. The CDR3 is 15 amino acids. The CDR3 region is CASSPPGQGTETQYF. The DNA of the CDR3 is TGTGCCAGCTCACCGCCGGGACAGGGGACGGAGACCCAGTACTTC.

The J gene is TRBJ2-3, the V gene TRBV5-1; 10 bases agree with TRBD2. The CDR3 loop spans 15 amino acids. The junction had 2 bases not matched to a gene; V was cut back by 4 bases and J by 0 bases. Germline-derived CDR1 and CDR2 are SGHRS and YFSETQ. For the CDR3, the DNA is TGCGCCAGCAGCCCGGGACTAGCGAGCACAGATACGCAGTATTTT. Translation gives CASSPGLASTDTQYF. Filled out from reference TRBV5-1 and TRBJ2-3, the complete variable domain reads KAGVTQTPRYLIKTRGQQVTLSCSPISGHRSVSWYQQTPGQGLQFLFEYFSETQRNKGNFPGRFSGRQFSNSRSEMNVSTLELGDSALYLCASSPGLASTDTQYFGPGTRLTVL.

This chain connects TRBV4-2 to TRBJ1-2; D not resolved. The CDR3 has 14 residues. V shed 0 bases and J shed 3 bases, with 8 bases lying between them. Germline CDR1 LGHNA, CDR2 YNFKEQ. CDR3 in amino acids: CASSQEITDYGYTF. The CDR3 coding sequence is TGTGCCAGCAGCCAAGAAATTACAGACTATGGCTACACCTTC.

This clone was detected only a few times. This chain joins TRBV28 and TRBJ2-7; 9 nucleotides align to TRBD1. This CDR3 has 14 amino acids. Trimming took 7 bases from V and 4 from J; bases not matched to a gene: 8. Germline CDR1 is MDHEN and CDR2 is SYDVKM. The CDR3 is CASTPGQGTYEQYF. The CDR3 nucleotides are TGTGCCAGCACCCCGGGACAGGGCACTTACGAGCAGTACTTC.

A few counts support this clone. This chain uses TRBV4-1 with TRBJ2-6; D is undetermined. The germline CDR1 and CDR2 sequences are MGHRA and YSYEKL. The CDR3 is 16 residues long. V was pared by 3 bases and J by 4 bases, with 13 bases between. The CDR3 sequence is CASSQGSLRGANVLTF. The CDR3 nucleotides read TGCGCCAGCAGCCAGGGTAGTTTGCGGGGGGCCAACGTCCTGACTTTC.

This rearrangement joins TRBV5-1 to TRBJ2-1, with TRBD2 as a possible D gene (5 bases). Germline CDR1 and CDR2: SGHRS and YFSETQ. CDR3 size: 11 residues. The V and J ends lost 2 bases and 15 bases respectively, with 12 bases between them. CDR3 residues: CASSFDRRTFF. CDR3 bases: TGCGCCAGCAGCTTTGACCGGAGGACGTTCTTC.

The J gene is TRBJ1-2, the V gene TRBV6-1; 7 bases line up with TRBD1. The junction had 4 bases not matched to a gene; V was cut back by 1 base and J by 5 bases. The germline gives CDR1 MNHNS, CDR2 SASEGT. The CDR3 consists of 14 residues. The chain's CDR3 is CASSEGTGSYGYTF. The CDR3 nucleotides read TGTGCCAGCAGTGAAGGGACAGGTTCTTATGGCTACACCTTC.

The chain links TRBV27 to TRBJ2-2, with D possibly TRBD1 on 6 matching bases. CDR1 MNHEY and CDR2 SMNVEV come from the germline V gene (reference sequence). Trimming took 4 bases from V and 3 from J, leaving 9 bases between them. CDR3 size: 14 residues. In nucleotides, the CDR3 is TGTGCCAGCAGTTCCACAGGGTACACCGGGGAGCTGTTTTTT. Its protein is CASSSTGYTGELFF.

J is TRBJ2-1 and V is TRBV21-1; TRBD2 reflects the table's D call only, with no check against the DNA. TRBV21-1 is assigned pseudogene status. The CDR3 covers 13 residues. The CDR3 DNA follows: TGTGCCAGCGGAGCGGGGGGCGATAATGAGCAGTTCTTC. Translation: CASGAGGDNEQFF.

The table lists this clone with a count of one. This chain links TRBV21-1 with TRBJ1-4. TRBV21-1 is given as a pseudogene. The CDR3 runs to 14 residues. CDR3 loop: CASQREWFNEKLFF. In DNA, the CDR3 is TGTGCCAGCCAACGAGAGTGGTTTAATGAAAAACTGTTTTTT.

The V gene is TRBV18, the J gene TRBJ2-3; TRBD2 aligns across 13 bases. CDR3 length equals 14 residues. Germline CDR1 is KGHSH and CDR2 is LQKENI. The V segment lost 5 bases and the J segment 6 bases; nucleotides outside the gene matches: 2. The CDR3 sequence is CASSGTSGKDTQYF. DNA of the CDR3: TGTGCCAGCTCAGGGACTAGCGGGAAGGATACGCAGTATTTT. The full variable domain, its missing parts supplied by reference TRBV18 and TRBJ2-3, is NAGVMQNPRHLVRRRGQEARLRCSPMKGHSHVYWYRQLPEEGLKFMVYLQKENIIDESGMPKERFSAEFPKEGPSILRIQQVVRGDSAAYFCASSGTSGKDTQYFGPGTRLTVL.

In its sample, this clone was seen a few times. The V call is TRBV5-4, the J call TRBJ2-3, with TRBD1 matching over 8 bases. Germline V gene data show CDR1 as SGHNT and CDR2 as YYREEE (reference sequence). J lost 2 bases, V lost 4 bases, and 6 bases had no gene match. This CDR3 is 15 amino acids long. Here the CDR3 reads CASSGWTGSTDTQYF. The DNA for the CDR3 is TGTGCCAGCAGCGGGTGGACAGGGTCCACAGATACGCAGTATTTT.

The rearrangement joins TRBV2 to TRBJ2-5; D uncertain. The V gene's germline CDR1 is SNHLY and CDR2 FYNNEI. V lost 9 bases and J lost 5, with 10 bases in between. CDR3 length: 11 residues. CDR3: CASEKEETQYF. In DNA form, the CDR3 reads TGTGCCAGTGAGAAGGAGGAGACCCAGTACTTC.

The J gene is TRBJ1-5, the V gene TRBV11-2; D gene ambiguous. CDR1 is SGHAT, CDR2 FQNNGV, per germline. There are 14 residues in the CDR3. V lost 5 bases and J 11 bases, leaving 19 bases between the germline ends. The CDR3 nucleotides are TGTGCCAGCAGCCTTGAGGCGGTGAGGTCAGCCCAGCATTTT. This gives the protein CASSLEAVRSAQHF.

This clone was counted between two and nine times. The chain combines TRBV5-4 with TRBJ1-1; TRBD1 aligns across 9 bases. V dropped 2 bases and J dropped 4; count of bases not matched to a gene: 6. The CDR3 has 15 residues. The germline CDR1 and CDR2 sequences are SGHNT and YYREEE (reference sequence). The CDR3 DNA reads as TGTGCCAGCAGCTTAAAAACAGGGGGCGGCACTGAAGCTTTCTTT. Protein product: CASSLKTGGGTEAFF.

The rearrangement uses TRBV18 and TRBJ2-3; 11 bases are shared with TRBD2. The V and J ends lost 0 bases and 3 bases, in that order; junction bases with no gene match: 2. The germline V gene encodes CDR1 KGHSH and CDR2 LQKENI. The CDR3 loop spans 16 amino acids. For the CDR3, the DNA is TGTGCCAGCTCACCACCAGGGACTAGCGGAACAGATACGCAGTATTTT. Its translation: CASSPPGTSGTDTQYF.

A note on this clone: The sample contains more than one DNA sequence encoding this CDR3. The genes are TRBV5-6 and TRBJ1-1; D gene uncertain. The V end lost 4 bases, the J end lost 2 bases, and 3 bases lay between the germline ends. CDR1 and CDR2 from the germline V gene are SGHDT and YYEEEE. The CDR3 contains 11 residues. CDR3 coding DNA: TGTGCCAGCAGCCTCAACACTGAAGCTTTCTTT. Its protein is CASSLNTEAFF.

The chain recombines TRBV5-4 with TRBJ1-1; a possible D gene is TRBD1 (5 bases). The CDR3 loop spans 16 amino acids. CDR1 and CDR2 from the germline V gene are SGHNT and YYREEE (reference sequence). V was shortened by 4 bases and J by 1 base, with 17 bases between the two germline ends. DNA of the CDR3: TGTGCCAGCAGCGCCTTTCGGAGGGGCGGGAACACTGAAGCTTTCTTT. Translated: CASSAFRRGGNTEAFF. Together with reference TRBV5-4 and TRBJ1-1, the CDR3 gives the full variable domain: ETGVTQSPTHLIKTRGQQVTLRCSSQSGHNTVSWYQQALGQGPQFIFQYYREEENGRGNFPPRFSGLQFPNYSSELNVNALELDDSALYLCASSAFRRGGNTEAFFGQGTRLTVV.

V gene TRBV19 combines with J gene TRBJ1-5; D is ambiguous. Germline V CDR1 and CDR2: LNHDA, SQIVND (reference sequence). Trimming took off 1 base at V and 0 bases at J, with 7 bases between the two ends. The length of the CDR3 is 15 residues. The CDR3 loop reads CASSIVPFSNQPQHF. In nucleotides, the CDR3 is TGTGCCAGTAGTATAGTTCCTTTTAGCAATCAGCCCCAGCATTTT. The variable domain in full, with the rest retrieved from reference TRBV19 and TRBJ1-5, is DGGITQSPKYLFRKEGQNVTLSCEQNLNHDAMYWYRQDPGQGLRLIYYSQIVNDFQKGDIAEGYSVSREKKESFPLTVTSAQKNPTAFYLCASSIVPFSNQPQHFGDGTRLSIL.

This clone was detected once. The V call is TRBV29-1, the J call TRBJ2-7, with TRBD1 matching 7 bases. This CDR3 region has 14 residues. Germline V CDR1 and CDR2: SQVTM, ANQGSEA. V lost 3 bases, J lost 5 bases, and 10 bases stayed unmatched. Here the CDR3 reads CSVDLPGGIDEQYF. The DNA for the CDR3 is TGCAGCGTTGACCTACCAGGGGGAATCGACGAGCAGTACTTC.

The chain recombines TRBV6-6 with TRBJ2-3; a weak D match, TRBD2 (6 bases). The CDR3 is made up of 15 amino acids. Germline assignment: CDR1 MNHNY and CDR2 SVGAGI (reference sequence). Trimming removed 0 bases at V and 2 bases at J, with 9 bases between. For the CDR3, the DNA is TGTGCCAGCAGTTACTCGCGGGGTAACACAGATACGCAGTATTTT. Translation gives CASSYSRGNTDTQYF.

This clone was detected a few times. The rearrangement joins TRBV7-9 to TRBJ1-6, with 7 bases matching TRBD1. The CDR3 covers 16 residues. CDR1 is SEHNR and CDR2 is FQNEAQ in the germline V gene (reference sequence). The junction had 8 bases not matched to a gene; V was cut back by 2 bases and J by 7 bases. The CDR3 DNA reads TGTGCCAGCAGCTTAACCGAGACAGGGAAGAATTCACCCCTCCACTTT. Residues: CASSLTETGKNSPLHF. Combining the CDR3 with reference TRBV7-9 and TRBJ1-6 gives the whole variable domain DTGVSQNPRHKITKRGQNVTFRCDPISEHNRLYWYRQTLGQGPEFLTYFQNEAQLEKSRLLSDRFSAERPKGSFSTLEIQRTEQGDSAMYLCASSLTETGKNSPLHFGNGTRLTVT.

The CDR3 region is CASSKSRGTSEAFF. As DNA, the CDR3 is TGTGCCAGCAGCAAAAGTAGGGGTACCTCTGAAGCTTTCTTT. This rearrangement joins TRBV21-1 to TRBJ1-1; the table calls TRBD1, which could not be checked here. TRBV21-1 is marked as a pseudogene. The CDR3 consists of 14 residues.

This chain joins TRBV6-1 and TRBJ2-1; tentatively, D is TRBD2 (5 bases). CDR3 size: 13 residues. V was trimmed by 8 bases and J by 3 bases, leaving 11 bases between them. The germline V gene encodes CDR1 MNHNS and CDR2 SASEGT. The CDR3 DNA reads as TGTGCCAGCCAAAGGAGGAACTACAATGAGCAGTTCTTC. It codes for CASQRRNYNEQFF.

A remark on this clone: This sample also contains other DNA sequences that code for the same CDR3. The chain carries TRBV10-2 and TRBJ2-7; 13 bases are shared with TRBD2. The CDR3 length is 16 residues. V was clipped by 6 bases and J by 3 bases; unmatched bases: 8. Per the germline V gene, CDR1 is WSHSY and CDR2 is SAAADI. The CDR3 DNA sequence: TGCGCCAGCAGCTATGGGACTAGCGGGATGTACTACGAGCAGTACGTC. As protein: CASSYGTSGMYYEQYV.

CDR3 coding DNA: TGTGCCAGCAGCGTAAGAATCGGGAGGTCAGGGGATACGCAGTATTTT. This gives the protein CASSVRIGRSGDTQYF. This chain connects TRBV9 to TRBJ2-3, with 7 bases matching TRBD2. The CDR3 is 16 residues long. The germline CDR1 and CDR2 sequences are SGDLS and YYNGEE. The J segment lost 6 bases and the V segment lost 1 base, leaving 11 bases of the junction unmatched. Variable domain in full (rest from reference TRBV9 and TRBJ2-3): DSGVTQTPKHLITATGQRVTLRCSPRSGDLSVYWYQQSLDQGLQFLIQYYNGEERAKGNILERFSAQQFPDLHSELNLSSLELGDSALYFCASSVRIGRSGDTQYFGPGTRLTVL.